A selection of T cell receptor beta chains follows, all from one sample in a study of cytomegalovirus exposure and HLA in healthy donors. Only in-frame clones appear in the TCRdb table, and some are missing; sequencing was by immunoSEQ multiplex PCR. Its table records approximately 61,000 clones. Sample: PBMCs. The origin of the receptors is a woman aged 18-29 years in good health and CMV-seronegative. The CDR3 runs from the conserved cysteine through the conserved F or W. Each record gives: J gene, V gene, D gene, CDR3 DNA, CDR3 protein. D genes are given only for firm matches.

j_gene: TRBJ2-2; v_gene: TRBV5-1; d_gene: .; CDR3nt: TGCGCCAGCAGCCTAGAGACCTACACCGGGGAGCTGTTTTTT; CDR3aa: CASSLETYTGELFF
j_gene: TRBJ1-4; v_gene: TRBV19; d_gene: TRBD1; CDR3nt: TGTGCCAGTAAAAGGACAGGGAGAGGACCTGGTGAAAAACTGTTTTTT; CDR3aa: CASKRTGRGPGEKLFF
j_gene: TRBJ1-2; v_gene: TRBV5-1; d_gene: TRBD1; CDR3nt: TGCGCCAGCAGCTCCGGGACAGGGGGGAACTATGGCTACACCTTC; CDR3aa: CASSSGTGGNYGYTF
j_gene: TRBJ2-1; v_gene: TRBV19; d_gene: TRBD2; CDR3nt: TGTGCCAGTAGTTCACTAGCGGGGGATGTCAATGAGCAGTTCTTC; CDR3aa: CASSSLAGDVNEQFF
j_gene: TRBJ1-2; v_gene: TRBV2; d_gene: .; CDR3nt: TGTGCCAGCAGTGAAGGCAGGTTGGAGGCCTTC; CDR3aa: CASSEGRLEAF
j_gene: TRBJ2-7; v_gene: TRBV7-9; d_gene: .; CDR3nt: TGTGCCAGCAGCTTAGGAGTCGGCGTAGGGGGGGGGACCTACGAGCAGTACTTC; CDR3aa: CASSLGVGVGGGTYEQYF
j_gene: TRBJ2-3; v_gene: TRBV5-4; d_gene: .; CDR3nt: TGTGCCAGCAGTGGGAGTGGGCCAGCAGATACGCAGTATTTT; CDR3aa: CASSGSGPADTQYF
j_gene: TRBJ2-7; v_gene: TRBV5-1; d_gene: TRBD2; CDR3nt: TGCGCCAGCAGCTTGGTCGGGGGGGCGGAATACGAGCAGTACTTC; CDR3aa: CASSLVGGAEYEQYF
j_gene: TRBJ2-2; v_gene: TRBV19; d_gene: .; CDR3nt: TGTGCCAGTAGTACGGACAGCGGGGAGCTGTTTTTT; CDR3aa: CASSTDSGELFF
j_gene: TRBJ2-7; v_gene: TRBV5-1; d_gene: TRBD2; CDR3nt: TGCGCCAGCAGCCCGTTTACCACTAGCGGCTCCTACGAGCAGTACTTC; CDR3aa: CASSPFTTSGSYEQYF
j_gene: TRBJ2-3; v_gene: TRBV6-1; d_gene: TRBD2; CDR3nt: TGTGCCAGTAAAACTAGCGGGGGGGCAGATACGCAGTATTTT; CDR3aa: CASKTSGGADTQYF
j_gene: TRBJ1-2; v_gene: TRBV5-1; d_gene: .; CDR3nt: TGCGCCAGCAGTTCAGGCCCTTGGGACTATGGCTACACCTTC; CDR3aa: CASSSGPWDYGYTF
j_gene: TRBJ1-3; v_gene: TRBV18; d_gene: .; CDR3nt: TGTGCCAGCTCACCTCCAGGGGTTTCTGGAAACACCATATATTTT; CDR3aa: CASSPPGVSGNTIYF
j_gene: TRBJ1-2; v_gene: TRBV5-1; d_gene: .; CDR3nt: TGCGCCAGCAGCTTGGGCGGTTCCCAGTATGGCTACACCTTC; CDR3aa: CASSLGGSQYGYTF
j_gene: TRBJ2-1; v_gene: TRBV6-1; d_gene: TRBD2; CDR3nt: TGTGCCAGCATGGCTAGCGGGGGGGGCTACAATGAGCAGTTCTTC; CDR3aa: CASMASGGGYNEQFF
j_gene: TRBJ2-1; v_gene: TRBV4-1; d_gene: .; CDR3nt: TGCGCCAGCAGCCAAGATCCAGGCCTCTACAATGAGCAGTTCTTC; CDR3aa: CASSQDPGLYNEQFF
j_gene: TRBJ1-2; v_gene: TRBV5-6; d_gene: TRBD1; CDR3nt: TGTGCCAGCCAGGGGGATGCCTATGGCTACACCTTC; CDR3aa: CASQGDAYGYTF
j_gene: TRBJ1-1; v_gene: TRBV6-5; d_gene: .; CDR3nt: TGTGCCAGCAGTATGCGGAACACTGAAGCTTTCTTT; CDR3aa: CASSMRNTEAFF
j_gene: TRBJ2-2; v_gene: TRBV6-5; d_gene: .; CDR3nt: TGTGCCAGCAGTGCCCCCCTACAGGACACCGGGGAGCTGTTTTTT; CDR3aa: CASSAPLQDTGELFF
j_gene: TRBJ2-7; v_gene: TRBV18; d_gene: TRBD1; CDR3nt: TGTGCCAGCTCACCCAGGGGGCAGGCCTACGAGCAGTACTTC; CDR3aa: CASSPRGQAYEQYF
j_gene: TRBJ1-1; v_gene: TRBV18; d_gene: TRBD1; CDR3nt: TGTGCCAGCTCATCACCGGGACAGGGTGAAGCTTTCTTT; CDR3aa: CASSSPGQGEAFF
j_gene: TRBJ1-1; v_gene: TRBV6-5; d_gene: .; CDR3nt: TGTGCCAGCAGTTACCTCACAGGGCCGAACACTGAAGCTTTCTTT; CDR3aa: CASSYLTGPNTEAFF
j_gene: TRBJ1-6; v_gene: TRBV19; d_gene: .; CDR3nt: TGTGCCAGTAGTACCACAGGGCCAGGAGGTAATTCACCCCTCCACTTT; CDR3aa: CASSTTGPGGNSPLHF
j_gene: TRBJ1-1; v_gene: TRBV19; d_gene: .; CDR3nt: TGTGCCAGTAGTATTGGCAGGGACACTGAAGCTTTCTTT; CDR3aa: CASSIGRDTEAFF
j_gene: TRBJ1-1; v_gene: TRBV5-1; d_gene: .; CDR3nt: TGCGCCAGCAGCTACTTAGCGGGACCCCTGGTTGAAGCTTTCTTT; CDR3aa: CASSYLAGPLVEAFF
j_gene: TRBJ1-6; v_gene: TRBV6-1; d_gene: .; CDR3nt: TGTGCCAGCGCAGGAACTGGGAATTCACCCCTCCACTTT; CDR3aa: CASAGTGNSPLHF
j_gene: TRBJ1-5; v_gene: TRBV2; d_gene: TRBD1; CDR3nt: TGTGCCAGCAGTGGAGGGACAGGGGGCTCTGGTCAGCCCCAGCATTTT; CDR3aa: CASSGGTGGSGQPQHF
j_gene: TRBJ1-2; v_gene: TRBV5-1; d_gene: .; CDR3nt: TGCGCCAGCAGCGGCGGAAGTAACTATGGCTACACCTTC; CDR3aa: CASSGGSNYGYTF
j_gene: TRBJ2-3; v_gene: TRBV29-1; d_gene: .; CDR3nt: TGCAGCGTTGGGACAGGGAGGGCAGATACGCAGTATTTT; CDR3aa: CSVGTGRADTQYF
j_gene: TRBJ2-7; v_gene: TRBV29-1; d_gene: .; CDR3nt: TGCAGCGCCCGGGGACCGGGAGAGAGCCTATACGAGCAGTACTTC; CDR3aa: CSARGPGESLYEQYF
j_gene: TRBJ1-3; v_gene: TRBV5-1; d_gene: .; CDR3nt: TGCGCCAGCAGCTTGGGTTATAACTCTGGAAACACCATATATTTT; CDR3aa: CASSLGYNSGNTIYF
j_gene: TRBJ1-5; v_gene: TRBV4-1; d_gene: TRBD1; CDR3nt: TGCGCCAGCAGCCAAGAGGCGGGACAGGGGAAAAATCAGCCCCAGCATTTT; CDR3aa: CASSQEAGQGKNQPQHF
j_gene: TRBJ1-1; v_gene: TRBV5-1; d_gene: .; CDR3nt: TGCGCCAGCAGGATTCCGTCAGGGCCTGAAGCTTTCTTT; CDR3aa: CASRIPSGPEAFF
j_gene: TRBJ2-2; v_gene: TRBV5-1; d_gene: .; CDR3nt: TGCGCCAGCAGCTTCTTCCCAGCGGGCGCGAACACCGGGGAGCTGTTTTTT; CDR3aa: CASSFFPAGANTGELFF
j_gene: TRBJ1-1; v_gene: TRBV6-6; d_gene: .; CDR3nt: TGTGCCAGCAGCGGGTACCCGGGAGAAGCTTTCTTT; CDR3aa: CASSGYPGEAFF
j_gene: TRBJ2-7; v_gene: TRBV28; d_gene: TRBD1; CDR3nt: TGTGCCAGCAGTTTAGGGGACAGTGAGCTCACCTACGAGCAGTACTTC; CDR3aa: CASSLGDSELTYEQYF
j_gene: TRBJ1-2; v_gene: TRBV7-9; d_gene: .; CDR3nt: TGTGCCAGCAGCGTTGGCTTTGTCGGGGGATGGGGCTACACCTTC; CDR3aa: CASSVGFVGGWGYTF
j_gene: TRBJ1-1; v_gene: TRBV28; d_gene: TRBD1; CDR3nt: TGTGCCAGCAGCCCCTTAAATACAGGGGACGATAACACTGAAGCTTTCTTT; CDR3aa: CASSPLNTGDDNTEAFF
j_gene: TRBJ1-1; v_gene: TRBV5-1; d_gene: .; CDR3nt: TGCGCCAGTACCTCGGGGGGTGGGTGGACTGAAGCTTTCTTT; CDR3aa: CASTSGGGWTEAFF
j_gene: TRBJ1-1; v_gene: TRBV5-1; d_gene: .; CDR3nt: TGCGCCAGCAGCTTGGCCCCGGCCCAGGCCACTGAAGCTTTCTTT; CDR3aa: CASSLAPAQATEAFF
j_gene: TRBJ1-2; v_gene: TRBV21-1; d_gene: .; CDR3nt: TGTGCCAGCAGCCAGAACAGCGCGGGGAACTATGGCTACACCTTC; CDR3aa: CASSQNSAGNYGYTF
j_gene: TRBJ2-1; v_gene: TRBV18; d_gene: TRBD1; CDR3nt: TGTGCCAGCTCACCACGGGACAGGGGCTATGAGCAGTTCTTC; CDR3aa: CASSPRDRGYEQFF
j_gene: TRBJ2-7; v_gene: TRBV4-2; d_gene: .; CDR3nt: TGTGCCAGCAGCCAAGTGTACGGGGGAGAATACGAGCAGTACTTC; CDR3aa: CASSQVYGGEYEQYF
j_gene: TRBJ2-7; v_gene: TRBV7-2; d_gene: .; CDR3nt: TGTGCCAGCAGCTTATCGGGACAAGCCTACGAGCAGTACTTC; CDR3aa: CASSLSGQAYEQYF
j_gene: TRBJ2-7; v_gene: TRBV10-2; d_gene: .; CDR3nt: TGCGCCAGCATGAGGACAGCGAGCTCCTACGAGCAGTACTTC; CDR3aa: CASMRTASSYEQYF
j_gene: TRBJ1-5; v_gene: TRBV6-5; d_gene: TRBD1; CDR3nt: TGTGCCAGCAGAAGGACAGGGGGCAATCAGCCCCAGCATTTT; CDR3aa: CASRRTGGNQPQHF
j_gene: TRBJ1-1; v_gene: TRBV7-2; d_gene: TRBD1; CDR3nt: TGTGCCAGCAGCCCCCGGACAGGGGGCAACACTGAAGCTTTCTTT; CDR3aa: CASSPRTGGNTEAFF
j_gene: TRBJ1-5; v_gene: TRBV5-6; d_gene: TRBD1; CDR3nt: TGTGCCAGCAGCTTAGGCAGGGGGCCGAGTCAGCCCCAGCATTTT; CDR3aa: CASSLGRGPSQPQHF
j_gene: TRBJ2-7; v_gene: TRBV6-1; d_gene: .; CDR3nt: TGTGCCAGCAGTGGACAGGAATGGCACTACGAGCAGTACTTC; CDR3aa: CASSGQEWHYEQYF
j_gene: TRBJ2-7; v_gene: TRBV9; d_gene: TRBD2; CDR3nt: TGTGCCAGCAGCCCCCGACTAGCGCTGGACGAGCAGTACTTC; CDR3aa: CASSPRLALDEQYF
j_gene: TRBJ1-1; v_gene: TRBV6-1; d_gene: .; CDR3nt: TGTGCCAGCAGCCACCCGGGGGGGGTAAACACTGAAGCTTTCTTT; CDR3aa: CASSHPGGVNTEAFF
j_gene: TRBJ2-3; v_gene: TRBV7-2; d_gene: TRBD1; CDR3nt: TGTGCCAGCTCTGAGACAGGGGGCACAGATACGCAGTATTTT; CDR3aa: CASSETGGTDTQYF
j_gene: TRBJ1-1; v_gene: TRBV5-5; d_gene: .; CDR3nt: TGTGCCAGCAGCTCCCTGAGCGGGGTGTCTGAAGCTTTCTTT; CDR3aa: CASSSLSGVSEAFF
j_gene: TRBJ1-2; v_gene: TRBV27; d_gene: .; CDR3nt: TGTGCCAGCAGCCCACAGGGAAACTATGGCTACACCTTC; CDR3aa: CASSPQGNYGYTF
j_gene: TRBJ2-7; v_gene: TRBV14; d_gene: TRBD1; CDR3nt: TGTGCCAGCAGCCAAGGGACAGGGCCCCTTTTGGGCTACGAGCAGTACTTC; CDR3aa: CASSQGTGPLLGYEQYF
j_gene: TRBJ1-1; v_gene: TRBV28; d_gene: TRBD1; CDR3nt: TGTGCCAGCAGTTCCCCCCGGCTGACAGGGGGCACTGAAGCTTTCTTT; CDR3aa: CASSSPRLTGGTEAFF
j_gene: TRBJ1-3; v_gene: TRBV9; d_gene: .; CDR3nt: TGTGCCAGCAGCCTGGGCGGGCTCCTTTTTCCTAGCTCTGGAAACACCATATATTTT; CDR3aa: CASSLGGLLFPSSGNTIYF
j_gene: TRBJ1-1; v_gene: TRBV4-2; d_gene: .; CDR3nt: TGTGCCAGCAGCGACGTGGGGGGGAAAAAGGGTGGGAACACTGAAGCTTTCTTT; CDR3aa: CASSDVGGKKGGNTEAFF
j_gene: TRBJ1-6; v_gene: TRBV5-1; d_gene: .; CDR3nt: TGCGCCAGCAGCCCACAGGGTCCCTATAATTCACCCCTCCACTTT; CDR3aa: CASSPQGPYNSPLHF
j_gene: TRBJ2-2; v_gene: TRBV5-1; d_gene: .; CDR3nt: TGCGCCAGCAGCCCCACCCCGAGAGCCGAGGAGACCGGGGAGCTGTTTTTT; CDR3aa: CASSPTPRAEETGELFF